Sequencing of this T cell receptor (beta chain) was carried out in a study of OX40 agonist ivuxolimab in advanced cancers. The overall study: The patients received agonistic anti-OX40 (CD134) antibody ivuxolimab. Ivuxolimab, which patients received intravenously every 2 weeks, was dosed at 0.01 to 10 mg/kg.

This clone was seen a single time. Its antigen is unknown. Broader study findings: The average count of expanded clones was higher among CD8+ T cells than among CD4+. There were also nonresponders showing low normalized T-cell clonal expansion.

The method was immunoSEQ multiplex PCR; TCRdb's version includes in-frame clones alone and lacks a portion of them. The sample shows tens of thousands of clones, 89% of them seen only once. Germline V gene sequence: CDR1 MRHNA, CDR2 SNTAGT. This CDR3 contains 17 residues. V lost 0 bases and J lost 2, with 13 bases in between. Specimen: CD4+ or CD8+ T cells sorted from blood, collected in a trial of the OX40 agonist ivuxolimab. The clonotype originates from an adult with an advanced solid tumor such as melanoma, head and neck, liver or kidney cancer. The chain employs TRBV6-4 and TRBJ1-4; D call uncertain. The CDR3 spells CASSDSTSERTNEKLFF. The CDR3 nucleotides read TGTGCCAGCAGTGACTCGACTTCGGAGCGTACTAATGAAAAACTGTTTTTT.